These 4 T cell receptor beta chains were sequenced from one sample in a study of early T cells in non-severe SARS-CoV-2 infection. TCRdb independently ran MiXCR on the 5' RACE reads; one entry per CDR3 protein. This table holds tens of thousands of distinct CDR3 sequences, roughly 5.1% found once. The sample comprised whole blood. These receptors were obtained from an adult who was a healthcare worker with PCR-confirmed SARS-CoV-2 infection or an uninfected control (not recorded which).

This clonotype appeared many times. The CDR3 here is CASSQAPSRGPMGYTF. As DNA, the CDR3 is TGCGCCAGCAGCCAAGCCCCTTCACGGGGGCCTATGGGCTACACCTTC. The chain links TRBV4-1 to TRBJ1-2; TRBD1 is a possible D gene (6 bases). The CDR3 spans 16 residues. Per the germline V gene, CDR1 is MGHRA and CDR2 is YSYEKL. V was cut by 1 base and J by 8 bases, with 20 bases left in between.

Many counts were recorded for this clonotype. The rearrangement links TRBV27 to TRBJ1-2; the D is unclear. Germline V lookup: CDR1 MNHEY, CDR2 SMNVEV (reference sequence). Trimming cost V 8 bases and J 2 bases, with 15 bases left between them. The CDR3 loop spans 14 amino acids. The CDR3 nucleotides read TGTGCCAGCGGGCCCAGTGCCTTAAACTATGGCTACACCTTC. It translates to CASGPSALNYGYTF.

This rearrangement joins TRBV28 to TRBJ1-5; perhaps TRBD1 as D (6 bases). Trimming took off 8 bases at V and 1 base at J, with 15 bases between the two ends. Germline CDR1 MDHEN, CDR2 SYDVKM. This CDR3 comprises 15 residues. As DNA, the CDR3 is TGTGCCAGCGAGGGTGCAGGGGCGAGCAATCAGCCCCAGCATTTT. It translates to CASEGAGASNQPQHF.

With regard to this clonotype: A read error may be the cause here, since a much bigger clone is one base away. The genes are TRBV6-2 or TRBV6-3 and TRBJ2-1, with 13 bases lining up with TRBD2. The CDR3 totals 15 residues. The V gene's germline CDR1 is MNHEY and CDR2 SVGEGT. The CDR3 DNA sequence: TGTGTCAGCAGCCCAGGACTAGCGGGGGACAATGAGCAGTTCTTC. As protein: CVSSPGLAGDNEQFF.